These T cell receptor beta chains were read from a single sample in a study of OX40 agonist ivuxolimab in advanced cancers. Sequencing used immunoSEQ multiplex PCR; TCRdb keeps in-frame clones, though not all of them. The sample yields about 32,000 clones, roughly 76% seen once. Sample: CD4+ or CD8+ T cells sorted from blood, taken in a trial of the OX40 agonist ivuxolimab. These receptors came from an adult with an advanced solid tumor such as melanoma, head and neck, liver or kidney cancer. CDR3s include the opening cysteine and the closing phenylalanine or tryptophan. The D gene is left open where the match is weak. Only part of the rows carry a size: once, few, many, or a class if the clone is expanded.

D: TRBD1
J: TRBJ2-1
V: TRBV6-5
size: .
CDR3: CASSYHQGQGLVEQFF
DNA: TGTGCCAGCAGTTACCACCAAGGACAGGGGTTGGTTGAGCAGTTCTTC

D: .
J: TRBJ1-2
V: TRBV6-1
size: .
CDR3: CASSRTGDPNYGYTF
DNA: TGTGCCAGCTCCAGAACAGGAGATCCTAACTATGGCTACACCTTC

D: .
J: TRBJ2-7
V: TRBV5-6
size: few
CDR3: CASSFGDMSDEQYF
DNA: TGTGCCAGCAGCTTCGGGGACATGTCGGACGAGCAGTACTTC

D: .
J: TRBJ1-1
V: TRBV27
size: .
CDR3: CASSSPKIRTEAFF
DNA: TGTGCCAGCAGTTCCCCGAAGATCCGAACTGAAGCTTTCTTT

D: .
J: TRBJ1-6
V: TRBV30
size: .
CDR3: CAWSREFYSPLHF
DNA: TGTGCCTGGAGTCGGGAATTTTATTCACCCCTCCACTTT

D: .
J: TRBJ2-7
V: TRBV5-1
size: .
CDR3: CASSLSRAGEQYF
DNA: TGCGCCAGCAGCTTAAGTAGGGCGGGCGAGCAGTACTTC

D: TRBD2
J: TRBJ2-3
V: TRBV7-2
size: .
CDR3: CASSERLAGPTDTQYF
DNA: TGTGCCAGCAGCGAAAGACTAGCGGGACCCACAGATACGCAGTATTTT

D: .
J: TRBJ1-1
V: TRBV6-5
size: .
CDR3: CASRQGSMNTEAFF
DNA: TGTGCCAGCAGACAAGGGTCTATGAACACTGAAGCTTTCTTT

D: .
J: TRBJ1-1
V: TRBV7-2
size: .
CDR3: CASSLVWGRNTEAFF
DNA: TGTGCCAGCAGCTTAGTGTGGGGGCGGAACACTGAAGCTTTCTTT

D: .
J: TRBJ1-3
V: TRBV5-1
size: .
CDR3: CASSVGYGNTIYF
DNA: TGCGCCAGCTCAGTCGGGTATGGAAACACCATATATTTT

D: .
J: TRBJ2-3
V: TRBV6-1
size: .
CDR3: CASSDIRDPKADTQYF
DNA: TGTGCCAGCAGTGACATAAGGGACCCCAAAGCAGATACGCAGTATTTT

D: .
J: TRBJ1-4
V: TRBV5-1
size: .
CDR3: CASSRSINEKLFF
DNA: TGCGCCAGCAGTAGATCGATTAATGAAAAACTGTTTTTT

D: TRBD1
J: TRBJ1-4
V: TRBV9
size: .
CDR3: CASSPRGQGEKLFF
DNA: TGTGCCAGCAGCCCCAGGGGGCAAGGTGAAAAACTGTTTTTT

D: .
J: TRBJ2-1
V: TRBV7-9
size: .
CDR3: CASGRYNEQFF
DNA: TGTGCCAGCGGACGGTACAATGAGCAGTTCTTC

D: TRBD2
J: TRBJ2-1
V: TRBV28
size: few
CDR3: CASSETSAYNEQFF
DNA: TGTGCCAGCAGCGAGACTAGCGCTTACAATGAGCAGTTCTTC

D: .
J: TRBJ2-3
V: TRBV30
size: .
CDR3: CAWRPDPSSTDTQYF
DNA: TGTGCCTGGAGACCGGACCCCTCTAGCACAGATACGCAGTATTTT

D: TRBD2
J: TRBJ2-2
V: TRBV7-2
size: .
CDR3: CASRGTSGSGATNTGELFF
DNA: TGTGCCAGCAGGGGGACTAGCGGGTCTGGGGCCACTAACACCGGGGAGCTGTTTTTT

D: TRBD1
J: TRBJ2-1
V: TRBV19
size: .
CDR3: CASSNRGWTNEQFF
DNA: TGTGCCAGTAGTAACAGGGGCTGGACTAATGAGCAGTTCTTC

D: .
J: TRBJ1-5
V: TRBV2
size: .
CDR3: CASSVDSNQPQHF
DNA: TGTGCCAGCAGTGTGGATAGCAATCAGCCCCAGCATTTT

D: .
J: TRBJ2-1
V: TRBV12-2
size: once
CDR3: CASPVNRGGGLNEQFF
DNA: TGTGCAAGTCCCGTTAATAGGGGGGGCGGACTGAATGAGCAGTTCTTC

D: TRBD2
J: TRBJ2-1
V: TRBV29-1
size: .
CDR3: CSARGDGAGVGNEQFF
DNA: TGCAGCGCACGTGGGGACGGAGCGGGAGTAGGTAATGAGCAGTTCTTC

D: .
J: TRBJ2-1
V: TRBV5-1
size: .
CDR3: CASSLYGGRDEQFF
DNA: TGCGCCAGCAGCTTGTATGGGGGGCGCGATGAGCAGTTCTTC

D: .
J: TRBJ1-1
V: TRBV9
size: .
CDR3: CASSYQSGNTEAFF
DNA: TGTGCCAGCAGCTATCAGAGTGGGAACACTGAAGCTTTCTTT

D: TRBD1
J: TRBJ1-1
V: TRBV11-2
size: once
CDR3: CASSSGPQGARAEAFF
DNA: TGTGCCAGCAGCTCCGGACCCCAGGGGGCTCGGGCTGAAGCTTTCTTT

D: TRBD2
J: TRBJ2-3
V: TRBV7-2
size: .
CDR3: CASSPSRLAGGSTDTQYF
DNA: TGTGCCAGCAGCCCCTCCCGACTTGCGGGGGGCTCCACAGATACGCAGTATTTT

D: TRBD2
J: TRBJ2-3
V: TRBV19
size: .
CDR3: CASSIRAGGNTQYF
DNA: TGTGCCAGTAGTATAAGAGCGGGAGGAAATACGCAGTATTTT

D: TRBD2
J: TRBJ2-1
V: TRBV9
size: .
CDR3: CASSVVGGKNEQFF
DNA: TGTGCCAGCAGCGTAGTGGGAGGGAAGAATGAGCAGTTCTTC

D: .
J: TRBJ2-1
V: TRBV11-3
size: .
CDR3: CASSSGGGAGVRDEQFF
DNA: TGTGCCAGCAGCTCTGGGGGCGGGGCGGGAGTTCGGGATGAGCAGTTCTTC

D: TRBD1
J: TRBJ2-5
V: TRBV5-4
size: few
CDR3: CASSRDSQRETQYF
DNA: TGTGCCAGCAGCAGGGACAGCCAGAGGGAGACCCAGTACTTC

D: TRBD2
J: TRBJ2-1
V: TRBV6-1
size: .
CDR3: CASRAGLAGVDEQFF
DNA: TGTGCCAGCAGGGCCGGACTAGCGGGAGTCGATGAGCAGTTCTTC

D: .
J: TRBJ2-5
V: TRBV11-2
size: .
CDR3: CASSRAGGETQYF
DNA: TGTGCCAGCAGCCGGGCCGGAGGAGAGACCCAGTACTTC

D: .
J: TRBJ1-6
V: TRBV7-8
size: .
CDR3: CASSFSNLAGGDNSPLHF
DNA: TGTGCCAGCAGCTTCTCCAACCTAGCGGGTGGGGACAATTCACCCCTCCACTTT

D: TRBD1
J: TRBJ1-6
V: TRBV7-3
size: .
CDR3: CASSWTGDSPLHF
DNA: TGTGCCAGCAGTTGGACAGGGGACTCACCCCTCCACTTT

D: .
J: TRBJ2-1
V: TRBV6-5
size: once
CDR3: CASKDYNEQFF
DNA: TGTGCCAGCAAAGATTACAATGAGCAGTTCTTC

D: TRBD1
J: TRBJ1-2
V: TRBV2
size: .
CDR3: CAVHSDRAAYGYTF
DNA: TGTGCCGTCCACTCGGACAGGGCGGCCTATGGCTACACCTTC

D: TRBD2
J: TRBJ2-7
V: TRBV2
size: .
CDR3: CASSEPSGYEQYF
DNA: TGTGCCAGCAGTGAACCTAGCGGCTACGAGCAGTACTTC

D: .
J: TRBJ1-5
V: TRBV19
size: .
CDR3: CASSDDRTNQPQHF
DNA: TGTGCCAGTAGTGATGACAGGACGAATCAGCCCCAGCATTTT

D: TRBD1
J: TRBJ2-1
V: TRBV12-5
size: .
CDR3: CASVRQGSEQFF
DNA: TGTGCTAGTGTTAGACAGGGGAGTGAGCAGTTCTTC

D: TRBD2
J: TRBJ2-5
V: TRBV5-4
size: once
CDR3: CASSRGLAGSQETQYF
DNA: TGTGCCAGCAGCCGGGGACTAGCGGGCTCCCAAGAGACCCAGTACTTC

D: TRBD1
J: TRBJ1-5
V: TRBV19
size: .
CDR3: CASTLGQGNSNQPQHF
DNA: TGTGCCAGTACTTTAGGACAGGGCAATAGCAATCAGCCCCAGCATTTT

D: .
J: TRBJ1-1
V: TRBV11-2
size: .
CDR3: CASSRSTANTEAFF
DNA: TGTGCCAGCAGCAGGTCGACAGCGAACACTGAAGCTTTCTTT

D: .
J: TRBJ1-5
V: TRBV7-8
size: .
CDR3: CASSFLRGQPQHF
DNA: TGTGCCAGCAGCTTCCTTCGGGGGCAGCCCCAGCATTTT